The rows below give T cell receptor beta chains drawn from one sample of a study of OX40 agonist ivuxolimab in advanced cancers. Profiling relied on immunoSEQ multiplex PCR, and the TCRdb table lists in-frame clones only, not all of them. The data show 60,000 to 75,000 clones, around 82% seen once. The sequences come from CD4+ or CD8+ T cells sorted from blood, collected in a trial of the OX40 agonist ivuxolimab. The receptors shown here come from an adult with an advanced solid tumor such as melanoma, head and neck, liver or kidney cancer. The CDR3 runs from the conserved cysteine through the conserved F or W. The D gene is left open where the match is weak. Size tells how often a clone was seen (once, few, many) or the class of an expanded clone, and some rows leave it out.

abundance	v_gene	d_gene	j_gene	CDR3nt	CDR3aa
NA	TRBV4-2	TRBD1	TRBJ2-5	TGTGCCAGCAGCCAAGAGGAATCGACAGGGGCATCCCAAGAGACCCAGTACTTC	CASSQEESTGASQETQYF
once	TRBV9	NA	TRBJ2-1	TGTGCCAGCAGCGTAGGAGGCTGGTCCTACAATGAGCAGTTCTTC	CASSVGGWSYNEQFF
NA	TRBV28	NA	TRBJ1-2	TGTGCCAGCACCCACATCAGGGACGGCTACACCTTC	CASTHIRDGYTF
once	TRBV4-1	TRBD1	TRBJ1-5	TGCGCCAGCAGCGAGGGGACAGAACATAGCAATCAGCCCCAGCATTTT	CASSEGTEHSNQPQHF
NA	TRBV6-5	TRBD1	TRBJ1-1	TGTGCCAGCAGCCAAGGGACAGCGAACACTGAAGCTTTCTTT	CASSQGTANTEAFF
NA	TRBV28	NA	TRBJ1-5	TGTGCCAGCAGTTTATGGGGAGCAGGGGAGGGCCAGCCCCAGCATTTT	CASSLWGAGEGQPQHF
once	TRBV7-9	NA	TRBJ2-6	TGTGCCAGCAGCTTAAATTGGGGCCTCGGCTACTCTGGGGCCAACGTCCTGACTTTC	CASSLNWGLGYSGANVLTF
NA	TRBV4-1	NA	TRBJ1-2	TGCGCCAGCAGCGTACCGGACAGCTATGGCTACACCTTC	CASSVPDSYGYTF
NA	TRBV29-1	NA	TRBJ2-7	TGCAGCGTTGGGAACTCCCTGAGCTCCTACGAGCAGTACTTC	CSVGNSLSSYEQYF
NA	TRBV7-2	TRBD1	TRBJ1-6	TGTGCCAGCAGCTCGGGACAGGGTCGCTTCCCCCTCCACTTT	CASSSGQGRFPLHF
NA	TRBV19	NA	TRBJ2-1	TGTGCCAGTAGTATAGATATTCGACGCGGGGCCTACAATGAGCAGTTCTTC	CASSIDIRRGAYNEQFF
NA	TRBV4-1	NA	TRBJ2-7	TGCGCCAGCAGCCATACCGGCAGTGAGCAGTACTTC	CASSHTGSEQYF
NA	TRBV5-1	NA	TRBJ1-1	TGCGCCAGCAGCTTGGCTACCGGGGCGATGAACACTGAAGCTTTCTTT	CASSLATGAMNTEAFF
NA	TRBV2	NA	TRBJ1-5	TGTGCCAGCAGTGTCCCTGCTAGCAATCAGCCCCAGCATTTT	CASSVPASNQPQHF
few	TRBV11-1	TRBD2	TRBJ2-7	TGTGCCAGCAGTCGTACTAGCGGGGGGCGGTACGAGCAGTACTTC	CASSRTSGGRYEQYF
NA	TRBV7-2	NA	TRBJ1-2	TGTGCCAGCAGCAACAGAACAGGGATCCCCTATGGCTACACCTTC	CASSNRTGIPYGYTF
NA	TRBV12-5	NA	TRBJ2-2	TGTGCTAGTGGTTCCCGGGTAGGGCCCACCGGGGAGCTGTTTTTT	CASGSRVGPTGELFF
NA	TRBV27	TRBD1	TRBJ1-2	TGTGCCAGCAGTTCCTTACGACAGGGGAACTATGGCTACACCTTC	CASSSLRQGNYGYTF
NA	TRBV5-1	NA	TRBJ1-4	TGCGCCAGCAGCTTACGGGGATATAATGAAAAACTGTTTTTT	CASSLRGYNEKLFF
few	TRBV5-4	NA	TRBJ1-4	TGTGCCAGCAGCTACCGGGACGGTGATGAAAAACTGTTTTTT	CASSYRDGDEKLFF
NA	TRBV15	TRBD2	TRBJ2-4	TGTGCCACCAGCAGAGATCTAAGGGGACTAGCGGGGGGTTCCAAAAACATTCAGTACTTC	CATSRDLRGLAGGSKNIQYF
NA	TRBV2	TRBD1	TRBJ1-2	TGTGCCAGCAGGGGACAGGTCTTTAACTATGGCTACACCTTC	CASRGQVFNYGYTF
NA	TRBV2	NA	TRBJ2-1	TGTGCCAGCAGTGAAGCCGGGGTATCCTACAATGAGCAGTTCTTC	CASSEAGVSYNEQFF
NA	TRBV15	NA	TRBJ2-3	TGTGCCACCAGCAGAGGGGCAGATACGCAGTATTTT	CATSRGADTQYF
NA	TRBV18	TRBD2	TRBJ2-7	TGTGCCAGCTCACCACGACTAGCGGGGGACCGATACGAGCAGTACTTC	CASSPRLAGDRYEQYF
NA	TRBV28	TRBD1	TRBJ1-3	TGTGCCAGCAGCCCCGGGACAGGGCAGTTGGGCACCATATATTTT	CASSPGTGQLGTIYF
NA	TRBV7-9	NA	TRBJ2-7	TGTGCCAGCAGCTCGGGGGGCGTCAGCTCCTACGAGCAGTACTTC	CASSSGGVSSYEQYF
NA	TRBV11-1	NA	TRBJ1-1	TGTGCCAGCAGCTTAGTTGGGGAAGCTTTCTTT	CASSLVGEAFF
once	TRBV21-1	NA	TRBJ2-7	TGTGCCAGCAGCAAAGATCTTCTAGCGGGAGGGCCGCGCGAGCAGTACTTC	CASSKDLLAGGPREQYF
NA	TRBV5-4	TRBD2	TRBJ2-3	TGTGCCAGCAGCCGGACTAGCGGGCGATCAGATACGCAGTATTTT	CASSRTSGRSDTQYF
NA	TRBV7-2	NA	TRBJ1-5	TGTGCCAGCAGCTACTCGACCCCCTCAGATCAGCCCCAGCATTTT	CASSYSTPSDQPQHF
NA	TRBV27	NA	TRBJ1-5	TGTGCCAGCAGTTTATCCTGGGGAGGAAGCAATCAGCCCCAGCATTTT	CASSLSWGGSNQPQHF
NA	TRBV19	NA	TRBJ2-2	TGTGCCAGTAGTACGCTCCACACCGGGGAGCTGTTTTTT	CASSTLHTGELFF
once	TRBV7-2	TRBD1	TRBJ1-1	TGTGCCAGCAGCTCGGGACAGGGGGGTCTCACTGAAGCTTTCTTT	CASSSGQGGLTEAFF
NA	TRBV11-2	TRBD1	TRBJ2-7	TGTGCCACCGGGACAGGGGTGTTGAACGAGCAGTACTTC	CATGTGVLNEQYF
NA	TRBV6-5	TRBD1	TRBJ1-2	TGTGCCAGCAGTCGGGACAGTCAAATTCATGGCTACACCTTC	CASSRDSQIHGYTF
NA	TRBV6-5	TRBD1	TRBJ1-3	TGTGCCAGCAGTATTACAGGGGCTGGAAACACCATATATTTT	CASSITGAGNTIYF
NA	TRBV21-1	NA	TRBJ1-3	TGTGCCACCGCCCGGGGGAGGGTTTCTGGAAACACCATATATTTT	CATARGRVSGNTIYF
NA	TRBV7-9	NA	TRBJ2-2	TGTGCCAGCAGCTCCCAGGGGGGGGCTCCAGACACCGGGGAGCTGTTTTTT	CASSSQGGAPDTGELFF
NA	TRBV27	TRBD2	TRBJ2-7	TGTGCCAGCAGTCCCTCGGCGGGGGTGGACGAGCAGTACTTC	CASSPSAGVDEQYF
few	TRBV27	NA	TRBJ2-7	TGTGCCAGCAGTTTATTAGGGGTCGGATACGAGCAGTACTTC	CASSLLGVGYEQYF
NA	TRBV7-2	NA	TRBJ1-6	TGTGCCAGCAGCTTAGCGGGAGGGGTAGGTTCACCCCTCCACTTT	CASSLAGGVGSPLHF
once	TRBV2	NA	TRBJ2-7	TGCTCCAGCAGACTCGTTGGCGAGCAGTACTTC	CSSRLVGEQYF
NA	TRBV9	TRBD1	TRBJ1-2	TGTGCCAGCAGCGACCGTGCGACAGGGTCTTATGGCTACACCTTC	CASSDRATGSYGYTF
NA	TRBV15	TRBD1	TRBJ1-2	TGTGCCACCAGCTTCGACAGGGGGGGGTATGGCTACACCTTC	CATSFDRGGYGYTF
NA	TRBV11-3	NA	TRBJ2-7	TGTGCCAGCAGCTTAGCATCCTACGAGCAGTACTTC	CASSLASYEQYF
NA	TRBV5-4	NA	TRBJ2-3	TGTGCCAGCAGCTACCTGACGGGGGCGGGAGATACGCAGTATTTT	CASSYLTGAGDTQYF